The rows below give T cell receptor beta chains drawn from one sample of a study of blood T cell repertoires in COVID-19. Using immunoSEQ multiplex PCR, the repertoire was profiled, and TCRdb retains in-frame clones only, with some absent. The sample records about 300,000 clones, 80% to 90% being singletons. The specimen was PBMCs or T cells enriched from blood (not recorded which). The receptor source for this set is a man in his thirties or forties who had recovered from COVID-19. The CDR3 runs from the conserved cysteine through the conserved F or W. D genes are given only for firm matches. For some rows the clone size is stated as once, few or many, or as a class when expanded; others skip it.

D,size,J,V,DNA,CDR3
TRBD1,-,TRBJ1-6,TRBV7-9,TGTGCCAGCAGCCCCTTACTCCGGGACAGGGTAAATTCACCCCTCCACTTT,CASSPLLRDRVNSPLHF
TRBD1,-,TRBJ1-5,TRBV2,TGTGCCAGCAGCGGTCTACAGGGGGGTCAGCCCCAGCATTTT,CASSGLQGGQPQHF
-,-,TRBJ1-6,TRBV6-5,TGTGCCAGCAGTTACGGCCGGGTTCGCCCCTCCCTCCACTTT,CASSYGRVRPSLHF
-,-,TRBJ2-5,TRBV4-1,TGCGCCAGCAGCCAAGATAGGGGCGGGGGCCGGCAAGAGACCCAGTACTTC,CASSQDRGGGRQETQYF
-,-,TRBJ1-4,TRBV5-5,TGTGCCAGCAGCTTGTCGGGTTACGCTGAAAAACTGTTTTTT,CASSLSGYAEKLFF
TRBD1,-,TRBJ2-7,TRBV7-6,TGTGCCAGCAGCCCCCCGGGACAGGGGGACTACGAGCAGTACTTC,CASSPPGQGDYEQYF
TRBD1,-,TRBJ2-1,TRBV9,TGTGCCAGCAGCGTAGGACAGGGGCCCTACAATGAGCAGTTCTTC,CASSVGQGPYNEQFF
TRBD2,-,TRBJ2-1,TRBV27,TGTGCCACCCCGACTAGCGGGGTTCTCTCCTACAATGAGCAGTTCTTC,CATPTSGVLSYNEQFF
-,-,TRBJ1-3,TRBV7-2,TGTGCCAGCAGCTTAGTTGGGGCCGTCTCTGGAAACACCATATATTTT,CASSLVGAVSGNTIYF
-,-,TRBJ1-5,TRBV7-2,TGTGCCAGCAGCTTAAGCAGGGATTACCAGCCCCAGCATTTT,CASSLSRDYQPQHF
-,-,TRBJ1-1,TRBV7-2,TGTGCCAGCAGCTTTTCGGGGGGGAACACTGAAGCTTTCTTT,CASSFSGGNTEAFF
-,once,TRBJ2-2,TRBV5-1,TGCGCCAGCAGCTGGGGGCAACGATCTTACACCGGGGAGCTGTTTTTT,CASSWGQRSYTGELFF
-,-,TRBJ2-3,TRBV7-9,TGTGCCAGCAGCCTCCGGGTCCAAAGGCCCACAGATACGCAGTATTTT,CASSLRVQRPTDTQYF
-,-,TRBJ2-5,TRBV11-3,TGTGCCAGCAGCCCTTGGACAGAAGAGACCCAGTACTTC,CASSPWTEETQYF
-,-,TRBJ1-5,TRBV19,TGTGCCAGTACTGATCTGGGGGCGGGTCAGCCCCAGCATTTT,CASTDLGAGQPQHF
-,-,TRBJ1-1,TRBV7-9,TGTGCCAGCAGCGGCATGGGCGAAGCTTTCTTT,CASSGMGEAFF
TRBD2,-,TRBJ2-5,TRBV9,TGTGCCAGCAGCCGGACTAGCGGACAACCGGAGACCCAGTACTTC,CASSRTSGQPETQYF
TRBD1,-,TRBJ2-3,TRBV23-1,TGCGCCAGCAGTCAGCCGGGACAGGGGAGCACAGATACGCAGTATTTT,CASSQPGQGSTDTQYF
-,-,TRBJ1-3,TRBV6-5,TGTGCCAGCGGACCAGGGATCTCTGGAAACACCATATATTTT,CASGPGISGNTIYF
-,few,TRBJ2-3,TRBV2,TGTGCCAGCAGCCGCGATAAAGATACGCAGTATTTT,CASSRDKDTQYF
-,-,TRBJ1-1,TRBV5-1,TGCGCCAGCAGCTTGGCCGGAGGTGTCCCTGAAGCTTTCTTT,CASSLAGGVPEAFF
-,-,TRBJ1-2,TRBV30,TGTGCCTGGTACAGGGCTTTGGATTATGGCTACACCTTC,CAWYRALDYGYTF
-,-,TRBJ2-5,TRBV7-8,TGTGCCAGCAGCCCTCCGGGGGGCCCTTCGAAGACCCAGTACTTC,CASSPPGGPSKTQYF
TRBD1,few,TRBJ1-5,TRBV25-1,TGTGCCAGCAGCAGGGGGAACAGTCAGCCCCAGCATTTT,CASSRGNSQPQHF
TRBD1,-,TRBJ2-7,TRBV6-1,TGTGCCAGCAGTGATACAGGGGGCCCCTACGAGCAGTACTTC,CASSDTGGPYEQYF
-,-,TRBJ2-3,TRBV9,TGTGCCAGCAGCCCCGGGACATACACAGATACGCAGTATTTT,CASSPGTYTDTQYF
TRBD1,-,TRBJ2-1,TRBV18,TGTGCCAGCTCACCAAAGACCGGGACAGGGGACTACAATGAGCAGTTCTTC,CASSPKTGTGDYNEQFF
-,-,TRBJ2-3,TRBV7-9,TGTGCCAGCAGCTTAGAGGGGACAGATACGCAGTATTTT,CASSLEGTDTQYF
TRBD1,-,TRBJ2-1,TRBV2,TGTGCCAGCAGAAGGGACAGGGGGTCCTACAATGAGCAGTTCTTC,CASRRDRGSYNEQFF
TRBD2,-,TRBJ2-1,TRBV4-2,TGTGCCAGCAGCCAAACTAGCGGGGGGGCCGATGAGCAGTTCTTC,CASSQTSGGADEQFF
-,few,TRBJ2-7,TRBV5-1,TGCGCCAGCAGCTTCCTTGTAGGGGGTGCGGGCGAGCAGTACTTC,CASSFLVGGAGEQYF
-,-,TRBJ2-1,TRBV6-5,TGTGCCAGCAGTCAAACTAGAAGCTCCTACAATGAGCAGTTCTTC,CASSQTRSSYNEQFF